This entry lists 21 T cell receptor beta chains sequenced from one sample in a study of response to subunit inactivated influenza vaccine. Using its own MiXCR run on the RT-PCR reads, TCRdb lists one record per CDR3 protein. The sample contains hundreds of thousands of distinct CDR3 sequences, about 14% of which appear only once. The sample in question was PBMCs from blood, obtained 14 days before vaccination. Every receptor here comes from a man aged 50-60 years who received an inactivated influenza vaccine.

The chain employs TRBV24-1 and TRBJ1-1, with D possibly matching TRBD1 (6 bases). Looked up from germline, CDR1 is KGHDR and CDR2 is SFDVKD. The CDR3 contains 15 residues. The V end lost 2 bases, the J end lost 3 bases, and 12 bases lay between the germline ends. The CDR3 region is CATSDSRQGHTEAFF. In DNA, the CDR3 is TGTGCCACCAGTGATTCCAGGCAGGGGCACACTGAAGCTTTCTTT.

This clonotype was observed a few times. This chain uses TRBV4-2 with TRBJ1-2; D is possibly TRBD1 (6 bases). From germline, CDR1 is LGHNA and CDR2 YNFKEQ. Trimming removed 0 bases at V and 4 bases at J, with 12 bases between. The CDR3 has 15 amino acids. The CDR3 nucleotides are TGTGCCAGCAGCCAAGAATCGGGCAGGGGCTATGGCTACACCTTC. This translates into CASSQESGRGYGYTF.

This clonotype was counted at least ten times. The rearrangement joins TRBV6-5 to TRBJ1-5; D is ambiguous. The CDR3 totals 13 residues. Germline-derived CDR1 and CDR2 are MNHEY and SVGAGI. V was shortened by 2 bases and J by 3 bases, with 5 bases between the two germline ends. In DNA form, the CDR3 reads TGTGCCAGCAGTTACGGGTCCAATCAGCCCCAGCATTTT. Protein: CASSYGSNQPQHF.

The chain couples TRBV6-1 to TRBJ2-2; unclear D gene. There are 16 residues in the CDR3. Deletions cut 6 bases from V and 2 bases from J, with 16 bases between. Germline V gene lookup returns CDR1 MNHNS and CDR2 SASEGT. Here the CDR3 DNA reads TGTGCCAGCAGCGACTTAGGACGGAGAAACACCGGGGAGCTGTTTTTT. Translating it yields CASSDLGRRNTGELFF.

The chain couples TRBV24-1 to TRBJ2-3; 8 nucleotides line up with TRBD1. V shed 5 bases and J 4 bases; nucleotides not matched to a gene: 10. The CDR3 consists of 16 residues. CDR1 and CDR2 from the germline V gene are KGHDR and SFDVKD. CDR3 bases: TGTGCCACCAGTGCCCCAGTCCCGGGACAGGCAGATACGCAGTATTTT. Encoded protein: CATSAPVPGQADTQYF.

This clonotype turned up a few times. This chain joins TRBV30 and TRBJ2-1; a possible D gene is TRBD2 (5 bases). CDR3 size: 13 residues. Trimming shortened V by 2 bases and J by 7 bases, and 12 bases separated the two germline ends. The germline CDR1 and CDR2 sequences are GTSNPN and SVGIG (reference sequence). CDR3 sequence (DNA): TGTGCCTGGAGTCAACGAAGAGGGAATGAGCAGTTCTTC. It is translated as CAWSQRRGNEQFF.

The V gene is TRBV18, the J gene TRBJ1-1; 10 positions match TRBD1. The trim removed 6 bases at V and 4 bases at J, leaving 11 bases unmatched. CDR3 length equals 16 residues. Germline-derived CDR1 and CDR2 are KGHSH and LQKENI. CDR3 coding DNA: TGTGCCAGCTCCTCCGGGACAGGGGCGGCCGGCACTGAAGCTTTCTTT. This codes for CASSSGTGAAGTEAFF.

The gene calls are TRBV29-1 and TRBJ2-4; the D is unclear. The V gene lost 4 bases and the J gene lost 0 bases, with 4 bases spanning the gap. The CDR3 runs to 12 residues. Germline loops: CDR1 SQVTM, CDR2 ANQGSEA. The CDR3 sequence: CSVGTAKNIQYF. DNA for the CDR3: TGCAGCGTTGGGACAGCCAAAAACATTCAGTACTTC.

This chain uses TRBV30 with TRBJ2-5, with D uncertain. The germline V gene has CDR1 GTSNPN and CDR2 SVGIG (reference sequence). V lost 4 bases to trimming and J lost 1 base, with 7 bases between them. There are 12 residues in the CDR3. Here the CDR3 DNA reads TGTGCCTGGAACTCACTCCAAGAGACCCAGTACTTC. It encodes CAWNSLQETQYF.

This clonotype occurred a few times. This chain's CDR3 is CASSLAEGIYGYTF. The CDR3 region has the DNA TGTGCCAGCAGTTTAGCGGAGGGTATCTATGGCTACACCTTC. The chain employs TRBV12-3 or TRBV12-4 and TRBJ1-2; no firm D call. CDR3 length: 14 amino acids. Trimming cost V 0 bases and J 4 bases, with 9 bases left between them.

This clonotype was recorded only once. The chain joins TRBV6-2 or TRBV6-3 to TRBJ1-2; TRBD1 might be the D (6 bases). V lost 7 bases to trimming and J lost 5 bases, with 14 bases between them. Germline V gene sequence: CDR1 MNHEY, CDR2 SVGEGT. CDR3 length: 13 residues. Here the CDR3 reads CASTQNGQYGYTF. DNA for the CDR3: TGTGCCAGCACCCAGAACGGACAGTATGGCTACACCTTC.

This clonotype was observed at least ten times. The rearrangement links TRBV24-1 to TRBJ2-3; 7 bases line up with TRBD2. The CDR3 is made up of 16 amino acids. From germline, CDR1 is KGHDR and CDR2 SFDVKD. Losses at the gene ends were 5 bases for V and 2 bases for J; bases not matched to a gene: 9. The CDR3 nucleotides read TGTGCCACCAGTGTAGATGGCGGGAGATACACAGATACGCAGTATTTT. It translates to CATSVDGGRYTDTQYF.

The rearrangement uses TRBV27 and TRBJ2-7; D is possibly TRBD1 (7 bases). This CDR3 is 14 amino acids long. Trimming cost V 9 bases and J 2 bases, with 17 bases left between them. Germline V lookup: CDR1 MNHEY, CDR2 SMNVEV (reference sequence). The CDR3 nucleotides read TGTGCCAGTGGGGAACAGGGGAGGACCTACGAGCAGTACTTC. Encoded protein: CASGEQGRTYEQYF.

In its sample, this clonotype was seen a few times. This rearrangement joins TRBV5-1 to TRBJ2-7; 8 bases agree with TRBD2. Looked up from germline, CDR1 is SGHRS and CDR2 is YFSETQ. Germline trimming cut 4 bases from V and 1 base from J; bases unmatched to any gene: 4. The CDR3 extends over 14 amino acids. CDR3 in amino acids: CASSPTSASYEQYF. The CDR3 nucleotides read TGCGCCAGCAGCCCGACTAGCGCGTCCTACGAGCAGTACTTC.

The chain joins TRBV9 to TRBJ2-1; either TRBD1 or TRBD2 may supply D (6 bases each). CDR3 size: 14 residues. Trimming stripped 6 bases from V and 8 bases from J, with 18 bases between. Germline V gene lookup returns CDR1 SGDLS and CDR2 YYNGEE. The CDR3 bases are TGTGCCAGCAACCTAGGAGGGGGAAGGGATGAGCAGTTCTTC. Its protein product is CASNLGGGRDEQFF.

The V gene is TRBV9, the J gene TRBJ2-5, with 7 nucleotides matching TRBD2. The CDR3 loop spans 15 amino acids. Per the germline V gene, CDR1 is SGDLS and CDR2 is YYNGEE. The J segment lost 2 bases and the V segment lost 3 bases, leaving 7 bases of the junction unmatched. The CDR3 reads CASSGGGSNQETQYF. CDR3 DNA: TGTGCCAGCAGCGGGGGGGGATCCAATCAAGAGACCCAGTACTTC.

This rearrangement joins TRBV28 to TRBJ1-1, with D possibly TRBD1 on 6 matching bases. Per the germline V gene, CDR1 is MDHEN and CDR2 is SYDVKM. The CDR3 has 16 amino acids. V lost 6 bases and J 1 base, leaving 18 bases between the germline ends. CDR3 bases: TGTGCCAGCAGCCCAGCGTCAGGGGAAAAGAACACTGAAGCTTTCTTT. Translated: CASSPASGEKNTEAFF.

This sequence joins TRBV6-5 and TRBJ1-6; no clear D gene. The V end was cut by 2 bases, the J end by 10 bases, with 9 bases between. The CDR3 extends over 13 amino acids. Germline assignment: CDR1 MNHEY and CDR2 SVGAGI. CDR3 region: CASSYGLWSPLHF. The CDR3 region has the DNA TGTGCCAGCAGTTACGGGCTCTGGTCACCCCTCCACTTT.

This chain connects TRBV7-9 to TRBJ2-5; 8 nucleotides agree with TRBD2. CDR1 and CDR2 (germline): SEHNR, FQNEAQ (reference sequence). This CDR3 is 14 amino acids long. V lost 5 bases, J lost 5 bases, and 7 bases stayed unmatched. CDR3 residues: CASSGAGGRETQYF. Here the CDR3 DNA reads TGTGCCAGCAGCGGTGCGGGAGGAAGGGAGACCCAGTACTTC. The full variable domain, completed using reference TRBV7-9 and TRBJ2-5, is DTGVSQNPRHKITKRGQNVTFRCDPISEHNRLYWYRQTLGQGPEFLTYFQNEAQLEKSRLLSDRFSAERPKGSFSTLEIQRTEQGDSAMYLCASSGAGGRETQYFGPGTRLLVL.

This clonotype was found many times. The rearrangement links TRBV29-1 to TRBJ2-5; D gene uncertain. CDR1 and CDR2 from the germline V gene are SQVTM and ANQGSEA. With 3 bases removed from V and 0 bases from J, the gap between germline ends came to 11 bases. The CDR3 is 14 residues long. The CDR3 spells CSVEGGKYQETQYF. The CDR3 DNA follows: TGCAGCGTTGAGGGTGGGAAGTACCAAGAGACCCAGTACTTC.

The J gene is TRBJ2-3, the V gene TRBV7-8; D is uncertain. The germline V and J ends were trimmed by 5 bases and 5 bases, with 11 bases remaining between them. The V gene's germline CDR1 is SGHVS and CDR2 FQNEAQ. The length of the CDR3 is 13 residues. As DNA, the CDR3 is TGTGCCAGCAGCCCGACGGTCAGAGATACGCAGTATTTT. The encoded protein is CASSPTVRDTQYF.